This T cell receptor (beta chain) was retrieved from a study of identical twins. This clonotype turned up a few times. TCRdb itself ran the 5' RACE reads through MiXCR, one entry per CDR3 protein. This table holds roughly 540,000 distinct CDR3 sequences, around 20% found once. The CDR3 length is 15 residues. Germline V CDR1 and CDR2: SGHTA, FQGNSA. V lost 3 bases, J lost 4 bases, and 7 bases stayed unmatched. These data were also reused for a study on T cells expressing NK-cell markers. As that study records: Dominant NKG2C+ clonotypes were found to form roughly 1.0-7.5% of CD8+ T cells in roughly 6 donors. A handful of donors showed these clonotypes also leading the CD3+CD56-NKG2C+ fraction. No clear determination of HCMV specificity was made for expanded NKG2C+ T cell clones.

The TCR was taken from a woman aged 18-29 years in good health. Input material: CD4+ T cells sorted from blood. The rearrangement links TRBV7-2 to TRBJ2-3; 7 bases agree with TRBD2. The CDR3 bases are TGTGCCAGCAGCTTCGCGGGAGCTCGGGCAGATACGCAGTATTTT. As protein: CASSFAGARADTQYF. Full variable domain (outside the CDR3, taken from reference TRBV7-2 and TRBJ2-3): GAGVSQSPSNKVTEKGKDVELRCDPISGHTALYWYRQSLGQGLEFLIYFQGNSAPDKSGLPSDRFSAERTGGSVSTLTIQRTQQEDSAVYLCASSFAGARADTQYFGPGTRLTVL.